Following are 8 T cell receptor beta chains from one sample sequenced in a study of blood T cell repertoires in COVID-19 (dated by TCRdb to about 2020). The library was prepared using the immunoSEQ multiplex PCR assay. What TCRdb holds here is the immuneACCESS table cut down to in-frame rearrangements. Part of the clones is not present; checked against another copy, under half of the missing clones reflect an unresolved V gene, and the others are unexplained. Here the sample has 170,000 or so clones; around four fifths occur a single time. Roughly 7.5% of the sample lies in the top ten. Sequencing was performed on peripheral blood. The receptors come from a woman aged 70-85 years with COVID-19, enrolled during active disease.

The chain uses TRBV2 and TRBJ2-3, with D possibly TRBD2 on 6 matching bases. CDR1 SNHLY and CDR2 FYNNEI come from the germline V gene. V lost 10 bases to trimming and J lost 2 bases, with 16 bases between them. CDR3 length: 14 residues. This CDR3 reads CATQFVAVTDTQYF. In DNA, the CDR3 is TGTGCCACTCAGTTCGTAGCGGTCACAGATACGCAGTATTTT.

This chain connects TRBV30 to TRBJ2-7, with D uncertain. Per the germline V gene, CDR1 is GTSNPN and CDR2 is SVGIG (reference sequence). The CDR3 is made up of 15 amino acids. Trimming cost V 0 bases and J 4 bases, with 16 bases left between them. The CDR3 loop reads CAWSVLGRIAYEQYF. CDR3 bases: TGTGCCTGGAGTGTACTCGGCAGGATCGCATACGAGCAGTACTTC.

The chain is built from TRBV6-6 and TRBJ2-2; TRBD1 might be the D (5 bases). Germline loops: CDR1 MNHNY, CDR2 SVGAGI (reference sequence). The ends were cut back, 5 bases at V and 0 bases at J, with 16 bases in the middle. There are 17 residues in the CDR3. The CDR3: CASSLVRPQANTGELFF. The CDR3 coding sequence is TGTGCCAGCAGTCTCGTACGGCCACAGGCGAACACCGGGGAGCTGTTTTTT.

The rearrangement joins TRBV11-2 to TRBJ2-3, with TRBD1 matching over 8 bases. Germline loops: CDR1 SGHAT, CDR2 FQNNGV. CDR3 length equals 15 residues. V was clipped by 3 bases and J by 5 bases; unmatched bases: 7. The CDR3 is CASSLQQGALDTQYF. CDR3 nucleotide sequence: TGTGCCAGCAGCTTGCAGCAGGGGGCTTTAGATACGCAGTATTTT.

The CDR3 DNA follows: TGTGCCAGCAGCTTAGGCGGGGGGGGCACAGATACGCAGTATTTT. It is translated as CASSLGGGGTDTQYF. The genes are TRBV7-2 and TRBJ2-3, with TRBD2 identical over 9 bases. J was trimmed by 1 base and V by 1 base; bases with no gene match: 0. The CDR3 runs to 15 residues. Per germline, CDR1 SGHTA and CDR2 FQGNSA.

As regards this clone: Other nucleotide sequences in the sample specify the same CDR3. The chain is built from TRBV2 and TRBJ2-1; tentative D call: TRBD1 (5 bases). Germline V gene lookup returns CDR1 SNHLY and CDR2 FYNNEI. This CDR3 is 14 amino acids long. The V gene lost 4 bases and the J gene lost 2 bases, with 9 bases spanning the gap. The CDR3 DNA follows: TGTGCCAGCAGTGCCCAGGGCGCCTACAATGAGCAGTTCTTC. Residues: CASSAQGAYNEQFF. Combining the CDR3 with reference TRBV2 and TRBJ2-1 gives the whole variable domain EPEVTQTPSHQVTQMGQEVILRCVPISNHLYFYWYRQILGQKVEFLVSFYNNEISEKSEIFDDQFSVERPDGSNFTLKIRSTKLEDSAMYFCASSAQGAYNEQFFGPGTRLTVL.

The V gene is TRBV7-2, the J gene TRBJ2-3; D may be TRBD1 (6 bases). The CDR3 consists of 17 residues. Trimming left V 4 bases short and J 2 bases short, with 19 bases between. Germline CDR1 is SGHTA and CDR2 is FQGNSA. CDR3 amino acids: CASSYGTGTFYTDTQYF. DNA of the CDR3: TGTGCCAGCAGCTACGGAACCGGGACATTTTACACAGATACGCAGTATTTT.

This clone was seen a few times. The chain uses TRBV20-1 and TRBJ2-5; 7 bases match TRBD2. V lost 3 bases to trimming and J lost 5 bases; unmatched junction nucleotides: 3. The germline V gene has CDR1 DFQATT and CDR2 SNEGSKA (reference sequence). The CDR3 is 12 residues long. The CDR3, as DNA: TGCAGTGCTAGTATGGGGGGGGAGACCCAGTACTTC. This gives the protein CSASMGGETQYF.